Listed below are T cell receptor beta chains from one sample, sequenced in a study of cytomegalovirus exposure and HLA in healthy donors. Assay used: immunoSEQ multiplex PCR; TCRdb lists only in-frame clones, some missing. The sample consists of under 200,000 clones, 65% to 85% of them appearing once. The sample was PBMCs. The receptors come from a man aged 55 to 69 in good health and CMV-seronegative. Each CDR3 is given with its conserved first and last residue. A row's size may be missing; if present it is once, few, many or a size class.

clone_size,j_call,v_call,cdr3_aa
.,TRBJ2-7,TRBV6-5,CASSYSFYGDSYEQYF
.,TRBJ2-3,TRBV18,CASSQDRITDTQYF
.,TRBJ1-1,TRBV19,CASSPAGAGRWNTEAFF
.,TRBJ2-6,TRBV5-4,CASSLVPGYTGANVLTF
.,TRBJ1-5,TRBV6-5,CASSYGQDNQPQHF
once,TRBJ2-7,TRBV27,CASSLTPKYEQYF
.,TRBJ2-7,TRBV27,CASSPQGTSGRVEHEQYF
.,TRBJ2-5,TRBV19,CASSIGVGGQETQYF
.,TRBJ1-2,TRBV2,CASSGLGQGIDGYTF
.,TRBJ1-1,TRBV9,CASSAEITRNTEAFF
.,TRBJ2-7,TRBV19,CASSWLAGGSYEQYF
.,TRBJ2-2,TRBV18,CASSPGQGASNEWSGELFF
.,TRBJ2-7,TRBV18,CASSPTPPGQGAYEQYF
.,TRBJ2-2,TRBV4-2,CASSQDISGGANTGELFF
.,TRBJ1-1,TRBV10-2,CAILPGQDVGTTEAFF
few,TRBJ2-7,TRBV15,CATSRGSGAREQYF
.,TRBJ2-5,TRBV7-9,CASSPLEGTSGFETQYF
.,TRBJ2-7,TRBV15,CATSRAGLGSYEQYF
.,TRBJ2-1,TRBV9,CASSGTAYNEQFF
.,TRBJ1-2,TRBV7-2,CASSLARQELYGYTF
.,TRBJ1-5,TRBV19,CASSILMQPQHF
once,TRBJ2-7,TRBV5-1,CASSLLLAGGTSYEQYF
.,TRBJ2-7,TRBV5-1,CASSLAPAGISNEQYF
.,TRBJ1-1,TRBV29-1,CGVEGQGITEAFF
.,TRBJ2-3,TRBV2,CASSLQGAYTDTQYF
.,TRBJ2-7,TRBV28,CASSPIGTGAYEQYF
.,TRBJ1-1,TRBV6-6,CASSTTGALNTEAFF
.,TRBJ1-3,TRBV18,CASSPTDGNTIYF
once,TRBJ1-2,TRBV19,CASNLWSGQANYGYTF
.,TRBJ2-3,TRBV6-6,CASSLRDLGTDTQYF
.,TRBJ2-3,TRBV19,CASSPWGSGSLTDTQYF
.,TRBJ2-7,TRBV28,CASSLGSGSGYEQYF
.,TRBJ1-1,TRBV7-9,CSSSLEPNTEAFF
.,TRBJ2-1,TRBV7-9,CSSGLVLGGNEQFF
few,TRBJ2-3,TRBV9,CASSVNREDTQYF
.,TRBJ2-3,TRBV5-8,CASRETGDTDTQYF
.,TRBJ2-1,TRBV27,CASSLYSGGYFYNEQFF
.,TRBJ2-3,TRBV11-2,CASSSSREGTDTQYF
.,TRBJ1-1,TRBV15,CATSRDGLRGNTEAFF
.,TRBJ1-1,TRBV6-1,CASSEVIGQGGNEAFF
.,TRBJ1-2,TRBV7-2,CASSKVGQGTYGYTF